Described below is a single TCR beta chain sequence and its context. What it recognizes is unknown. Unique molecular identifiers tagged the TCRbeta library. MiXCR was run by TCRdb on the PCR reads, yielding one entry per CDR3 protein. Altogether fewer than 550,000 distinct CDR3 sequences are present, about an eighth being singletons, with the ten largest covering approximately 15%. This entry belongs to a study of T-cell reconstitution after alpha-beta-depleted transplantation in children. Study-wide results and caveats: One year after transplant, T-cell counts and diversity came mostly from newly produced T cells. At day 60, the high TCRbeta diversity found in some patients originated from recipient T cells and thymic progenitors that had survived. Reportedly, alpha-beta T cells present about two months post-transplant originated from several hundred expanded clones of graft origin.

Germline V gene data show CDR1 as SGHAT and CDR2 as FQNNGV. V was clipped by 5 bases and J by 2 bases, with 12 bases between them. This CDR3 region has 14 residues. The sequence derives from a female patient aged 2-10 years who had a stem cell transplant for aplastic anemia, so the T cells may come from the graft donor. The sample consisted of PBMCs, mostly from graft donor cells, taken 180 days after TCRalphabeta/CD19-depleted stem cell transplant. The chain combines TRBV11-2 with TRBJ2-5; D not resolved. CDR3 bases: TGTGCCAGCAGCCTAGGGCAGCAGCAAGAGACCCAGTACTTC. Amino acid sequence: CASSLGQQQETQYF.